This T cell receptor beta chain is drawn from a study of T cells in Graves' hyperthyroidism and ophthalmopathy. Amplification of TCR beta CDR3 regions used RNA as the template. Initially, a first-round RT-PCR of the TCR CDR3 employed the HTBI primer set. TCRdb used MiXCR to reprocess the multiplex PCR reads, holding one entry per CDR3 protein. Among hundreds of thousands of distinct CDR3 sequences listed, approximately 42% were seen once. The CDR3 length equals 16 residues, ends included. Germline CDR1 and CDR2: PRHDT and FYEKMQ (reference sequence). Comment on this clonotype: The DNA is left out, because the CDR3 cannot be placed on it with certainty; the CDR3 is given as TCRdb lists it.

Uncontrolled infections, other autoimmune diseases, pregnancy or lactation led to exclusion of patients. What was sequenced was peripheral blood or thyroid tissue (not recorded which). The chain couples TRBV13 to TRBJ2-7; TRBD1 is the table's D call, not checked against the DNA. The clonotype comes from an adult man with Graves' disease, either hyperthyroidism or ophthalmopathy (not recorded which). The CDR3 protein is CASSLVGRGAGGGPYF.